The text below deals with one T cell receptor beta chain. The antigen remains undetermined. This sample was included in a study of blood T cells in healthy people across ages. CDR3 length: 14 residues. Germline V CDR1 and CDR2: SGHRS, YFSETQ. V lost 3 bases and J 8 bases, leaving 15 bases between the germline ends. The study's findings and limits: Donor CMV status, an unknown factor, possibly confounded changes in expanded clonotypes. Diversity of TCR beta per million T cells declined in a roughly linear way with age.

A sample-barcoded 5' primer and a J-beta primer mix were used in a second PCR of about 7 to 12 cycles. TCRdb re-called the 5' RACE reads through MiXCR, storing one row per CDR3 protein. This sample has 550,000 to 750,000 distinct CDR3 sequences, with over 20% found just once. The chain uses TRBV5-1 and TRBJ2-1; tentatively, D is TRBD2 (5 bases). The specimen sequenced was blood. This TCR came from a man between 65 and 80 years old in good health. This CDR3 reads CASSSLTSSYEQFF. The CDR3, as DNA: TGCGCCAGCAGCTCCCTAACTAGTAGCTATGAGCAGTTCTTC. Full variable domain (rest looked up from reference TRBV5-1 and TRBJ2-1): KAGVTQTPRYLIKTRGQQVTLSCSPISGHRSVSWYQQTPGQGLQFLFEYFSETQRNKGNFPGRFSGRQFSNSRSEMNVSTLELGDSALYLCASSSLTSSYEQFFGPGTRLTVL.